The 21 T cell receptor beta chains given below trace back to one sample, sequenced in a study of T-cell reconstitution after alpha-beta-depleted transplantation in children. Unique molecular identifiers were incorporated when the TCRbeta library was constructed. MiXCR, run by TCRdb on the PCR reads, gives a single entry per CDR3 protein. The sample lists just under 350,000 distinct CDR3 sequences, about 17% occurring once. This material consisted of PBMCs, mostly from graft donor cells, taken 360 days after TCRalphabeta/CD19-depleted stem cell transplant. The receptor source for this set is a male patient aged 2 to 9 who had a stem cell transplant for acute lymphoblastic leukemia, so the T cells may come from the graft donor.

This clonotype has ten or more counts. The CDR3 loop reads CASSLGGQLNTEAFF. The CDR3 DNA reads as TGCGCCAGCAGCTTGGGTGGACAGCTAAACACTGAAGCTTTCTTT. The rearrangement joins TRBV5-1 to TRBJ1-1; maybe TRBD1 (6 bases). The CDR3 spans 15 residues. Trimming pared 0 bases from V and 2 bases from J, leaving 11 bases between. Germline assignment: CDR1 SGHRS and CDR2 YFSETQ.

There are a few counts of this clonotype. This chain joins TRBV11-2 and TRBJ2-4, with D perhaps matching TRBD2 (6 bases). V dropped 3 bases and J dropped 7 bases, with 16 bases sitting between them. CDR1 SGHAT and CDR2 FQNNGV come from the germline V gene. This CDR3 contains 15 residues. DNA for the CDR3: TGTGCCAGCAGCTTGGGACTCTACGCGGTTAACATTCAGTACTTC. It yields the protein CASSLGLYAVNIQYF.

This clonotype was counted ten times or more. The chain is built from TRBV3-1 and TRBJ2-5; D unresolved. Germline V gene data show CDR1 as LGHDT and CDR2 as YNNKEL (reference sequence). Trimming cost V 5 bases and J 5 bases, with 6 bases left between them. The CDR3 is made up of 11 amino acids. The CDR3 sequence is CASSARETQYF. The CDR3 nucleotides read TGTGCCAGCAGCGCCAGGGAGACCCAGTACTTC.

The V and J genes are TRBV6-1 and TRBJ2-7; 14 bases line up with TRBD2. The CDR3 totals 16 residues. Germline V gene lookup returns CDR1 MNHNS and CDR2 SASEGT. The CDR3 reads CATSQGTSGSSYEQYF. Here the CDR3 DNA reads TGTGCAACGTCCCAGGGGACTAGCGGGAGCTCCTACGAGCAGTACTTC.

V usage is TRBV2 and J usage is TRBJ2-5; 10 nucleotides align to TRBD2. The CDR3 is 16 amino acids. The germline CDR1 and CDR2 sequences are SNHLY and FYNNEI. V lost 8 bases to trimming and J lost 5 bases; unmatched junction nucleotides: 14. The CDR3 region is CASLAKRGGLRETQYF. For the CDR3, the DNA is TGTGCCAGCTTAGCCAAGCGGGGGGGACTGCGGGAGACCCAGTACTTC.

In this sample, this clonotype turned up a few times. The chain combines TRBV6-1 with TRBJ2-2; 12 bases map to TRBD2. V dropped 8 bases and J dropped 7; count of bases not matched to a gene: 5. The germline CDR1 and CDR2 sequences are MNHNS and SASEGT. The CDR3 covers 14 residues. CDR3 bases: TGTGCCAGCTTGCTAGCGGGAGGGAGCGGGGAGCTGTTTTTT. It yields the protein CASLLAGGSGELFF.

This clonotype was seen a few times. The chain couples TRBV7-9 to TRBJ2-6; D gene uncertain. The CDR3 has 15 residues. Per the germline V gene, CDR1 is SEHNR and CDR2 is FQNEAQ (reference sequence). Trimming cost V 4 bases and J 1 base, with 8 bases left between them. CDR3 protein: CASSSGLSGANVLTF. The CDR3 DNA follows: TGTGCCAGCAGCTCGGGTCTTTCTGGGGCCAACGTCCTGACTTTC.

The CDR3 reads CASSDQGLANEKLFF. The CDR3 region has the DNA TGTGCCAGCAGTGACCAGGGGTTAGCTAATGAAAAACTGTTTTTT. J is TRBJ1-4 and V is TRBV25-1; D perhaps matches TRBD1 (6 bases). The CDR3 covers 15 residues. In germline, CDR1 is MGHDK, CDR2 SYGVNS. Trimming took off 3 bases at V and 3 bases at J, with 11 bases between the two ends. Combining the CDR3 with reference TRBV25-1 and TRBJ1-4 gives the whole variable domain EADIYQTPRYLVIGTGKKITLECSQTMGHDKMYWYQQDPGMELHLIHYSYGVNSTEKGDLSSESTVSRIRTEHFPLTLESARPSHTSQYLCASSDQGLANEKLFFGSGTQLSVL.

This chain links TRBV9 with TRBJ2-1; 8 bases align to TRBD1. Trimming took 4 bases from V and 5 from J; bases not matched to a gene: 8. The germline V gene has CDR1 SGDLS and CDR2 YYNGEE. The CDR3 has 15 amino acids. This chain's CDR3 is CASSPLGQGHNEQFF. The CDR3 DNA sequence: TGTGCCAGCAGCCCCTTAGGACAGGGACACAATGAGCAGTTCTTC.

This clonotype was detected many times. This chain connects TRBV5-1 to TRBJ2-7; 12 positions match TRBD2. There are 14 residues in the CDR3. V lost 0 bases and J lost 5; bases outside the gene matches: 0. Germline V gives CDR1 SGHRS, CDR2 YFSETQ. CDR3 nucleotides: TGCGCCAGCAGCTTGGGACTAGCGGGAGACGAGCAGTACTTC. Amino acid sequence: CASSLGLAGDEQYF.

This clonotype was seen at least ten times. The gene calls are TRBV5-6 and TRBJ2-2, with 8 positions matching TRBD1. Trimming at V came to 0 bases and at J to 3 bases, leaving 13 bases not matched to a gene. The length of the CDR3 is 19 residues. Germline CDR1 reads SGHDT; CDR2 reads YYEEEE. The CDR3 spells CASSLASLGRGPYTGELFF. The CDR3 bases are TGTGCCAGCAGCTTGGCCTCTTTAGGCAGGGGGCCCTACACCGGGGAGCTGTTTTTT.

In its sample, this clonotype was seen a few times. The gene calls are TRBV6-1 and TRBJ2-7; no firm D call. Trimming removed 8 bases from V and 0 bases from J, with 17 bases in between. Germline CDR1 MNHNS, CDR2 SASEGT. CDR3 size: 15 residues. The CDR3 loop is CASLRLGQASYEQYF. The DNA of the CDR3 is TGTGCCAGCCTGAGGCTCGGGCAGGCCTCCTACGAGCAGTACTTC.

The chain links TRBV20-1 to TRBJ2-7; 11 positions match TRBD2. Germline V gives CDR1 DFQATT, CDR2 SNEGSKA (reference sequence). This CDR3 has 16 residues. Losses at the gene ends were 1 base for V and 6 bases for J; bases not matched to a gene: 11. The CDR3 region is CSARGQELLAGAEQYF. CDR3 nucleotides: TGCAGTGCTAGAGGACAAGAGTTACTAGCGGGAGCCGAGCAGTACTTC.

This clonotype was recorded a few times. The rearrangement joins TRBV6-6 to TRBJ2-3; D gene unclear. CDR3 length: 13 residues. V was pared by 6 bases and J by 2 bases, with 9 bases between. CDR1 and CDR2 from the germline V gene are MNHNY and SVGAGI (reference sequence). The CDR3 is CASSQLNTDTQYF. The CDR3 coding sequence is TGTGCCAGCAGCCAACTAAACACAGATACGCAGTATTTT.

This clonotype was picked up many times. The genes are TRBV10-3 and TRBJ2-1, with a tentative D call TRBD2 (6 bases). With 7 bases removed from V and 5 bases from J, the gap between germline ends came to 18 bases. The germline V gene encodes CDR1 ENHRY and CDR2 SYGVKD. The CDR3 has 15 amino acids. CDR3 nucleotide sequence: TGTGCCATCACCCCTCACGGGGGAATCAACAATGAGCAGTTCTTC. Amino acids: CAITPHGGINNEQFF.

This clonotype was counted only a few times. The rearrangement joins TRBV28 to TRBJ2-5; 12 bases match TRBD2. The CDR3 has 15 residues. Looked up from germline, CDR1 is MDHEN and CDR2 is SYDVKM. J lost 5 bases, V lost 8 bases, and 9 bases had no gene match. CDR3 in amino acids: CASSNLAGGDETQYF. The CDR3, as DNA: TGTGCCAGCTCTAACCTAGCGGGAGGGGATGAGACCCAGTACTTC.

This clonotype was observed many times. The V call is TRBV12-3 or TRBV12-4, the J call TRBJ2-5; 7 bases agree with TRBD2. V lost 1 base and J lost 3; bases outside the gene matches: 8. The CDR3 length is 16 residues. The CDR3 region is CASSLGRSSGKETQYF. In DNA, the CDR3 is TGTGCCAGCAGTTTAGGCCGGTCTAGCGGAAAAGAGACCCAGTACTTC.

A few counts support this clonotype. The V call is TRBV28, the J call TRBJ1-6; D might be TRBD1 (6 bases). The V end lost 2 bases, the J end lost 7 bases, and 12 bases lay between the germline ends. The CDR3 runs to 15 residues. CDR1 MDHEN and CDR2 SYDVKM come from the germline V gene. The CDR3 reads CASSLTTGINSPLHF. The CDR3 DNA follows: TGTGCCAGCAGTTTAACGACAGGAATAAATTCACCCCTCCACTTT.

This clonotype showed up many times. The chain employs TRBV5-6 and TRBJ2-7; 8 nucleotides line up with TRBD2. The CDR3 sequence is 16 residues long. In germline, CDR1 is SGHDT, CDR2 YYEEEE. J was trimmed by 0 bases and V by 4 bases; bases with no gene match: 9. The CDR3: CASSLVRGRTSYEQYF. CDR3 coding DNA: TGTGCCAGCAGCCTAGTTCGCGGGAGGACCTCCTACGAGCAGTACTTC.

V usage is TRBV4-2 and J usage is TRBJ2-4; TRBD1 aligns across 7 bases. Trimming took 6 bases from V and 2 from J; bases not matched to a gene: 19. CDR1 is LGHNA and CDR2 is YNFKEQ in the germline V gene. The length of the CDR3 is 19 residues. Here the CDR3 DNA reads TGTGCCAGCAGTCAACGAATACGACAGGGTTGGGGGCCCAAAAACATTCAGTACTTC. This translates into CASSQRIRQGWGPKNIQYF.

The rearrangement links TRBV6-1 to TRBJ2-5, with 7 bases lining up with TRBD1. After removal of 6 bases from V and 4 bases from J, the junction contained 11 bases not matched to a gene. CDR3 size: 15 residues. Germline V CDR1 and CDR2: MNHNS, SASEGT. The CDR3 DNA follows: TGTGCCAGCAGCTCGACAGGGAATCTAGGAGAGACCCAGTACTTC. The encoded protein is CASSSTGNLGETQYF.